A selection of T cell receptor beta chains follows, all from one sample in a study of regulatory T cells in long-lasting Graves disease. TCRdb analysed the multiplex PCR reads with MiXCR anew, one entry per CDR3 protein. This table holds 360,000 or so distinct CDR3 sequences, about 17% found once. The same sample was also used in a study of T cells in Graves' hyperthyroidism and ophthalmopathy.

Specimen: peripheral blood mononuclear cells (PBMCs), collected at new diagnosis, from a patient treated with antithyroid drugs. The receptors were sampled from a woman aged 18 to 35 with Graves disease. CDR3s include the opening cysteine and the closing phenylalanine or tryptophan. The D gene is left open where the match is weak. For some rows the clone size is stated as once, few or many, or as a class when expanded; others skip it.

>many|TRBJ2-1|TRBV7-2|-
TGTGCCAGCAGCTTAGCGGGGAATACGTACAATGAGCAGTTCTTC
CASSLAGNTYNEQFF
>-|TRBJ2-7|TRBV10-1|TRBD2
TGCGCCAGCAGAGAGATGCGGGGGTACCCCTGGGGCCCCTACGAGCAGTACTTC
CASREMRGYPWGPYEQYF
>many|TRBJ1-4|TRBV2|TRBD1
TGTGCCAGCGCTGAAATCGGACAGGGAGGTGAAAAACTGTTTTTT
CASAEIGQGGEKLFF
>-|TRBJ1-1|TRBV20-1|TRBD1
TGCAGTGCGTACAGGGGGCTTACTTTGAACACTGAAGCTTTCTTT
CSAYRGLTLNTEAFF
>many|TRBJ2-3|TRBV11-2|TRBD1
TGTGCCAGCAGCTTCGGACAGGAGACAGATACGCAGTATTTT
CASSFGQETDTQYF
>many|TRBJ1-1|TRBV30|-
TGTGCCTGCCAAGTAGGGGCAGCGAACACTGAAGCTTTCTTT
CACQVGAANTEAFF
>few|TRBJ1-4|TRBV5-5|-
TGTGCCAGCAGCTTGGATGGGCGGACTAATGAAAAACTGTTTTTT
CASSLDGRTNEKLFF
>-|TRBJ2-7|TRBV18|-
TGTGCCAGCTCACCAGGGGGAACAGATACCTACGAGCAGTACTTC
CASSPGGTDTYEQYF
>many|TRBJ1-1|TRBV6-1|-
TGTGCCAGCAGTCTAGTCCTCCGGGGTGAAGCTTTCTTT
CASSLVLRGEAFF
>many|TRBJ1-2|TRBV18|-
TGTGCCAGCTCACCAAAGGCCCTGAACTATGGCTACACCTTC
CASSPKALNYGYTF
>many|TRBJ1-1|TRBV5-5|-
TGTGCCAGCAGGATGTCCAGGCCCACTGAGGCTGAAGCTTTCTTT
CASRMSRPTEAEAFF
>many|TRBJ1-4|TRBV30|-
TGTGCCTGCCCCAGGCGGGGAGACGGTGAAAAACTGTTTTTT
CACPRRGDGEKLFF
>few|TRBJ1-4|TRBV28|TRBD1
TGTGCCAGCAGTCCCGGGACAGGGTATGAAAAACTGTTTTTT
CASSPGTGYEKLFF
>many|TRBJ2-5|TRBV20-1|-
TGCAGTGCTAGGGGGGACCACGCGTCGGGCCAAGAGACCCAGTACTTC
CSARGDHASGQETQYF
>many|TRBJ2-2|TRBV3-1|-
TGTGCCAGCAGCCCGGTGGTGGGAGCTACCGGGGAGCTGTTTTTT
CASSPVVGATGELFF
>many|TRBJ1-2|TRBV30|-
TGTGCCTGGAAGGGCAAAGAGGGCTACACCTTC
CAWKGKEGYTF
>few|TRBJ1-6|TRBV30|-
TGTGCCTGGAGTGTATGGCCCGAAAAGCAGGCCCTCCACTTT
CAWSVWPEKQALHF
>-|TRBJ2-5|TRBV20-1|TRBD2
TGCAGTGCTAGGGTCTTGACTAGCGGGGAAGAGACCCAGTACTTC
CSARVLTSGEETQYF
>many|TRBJ1-1|TRBV5-1|TRBD1
TGCGCCAGCAGCTCCGGGACAGGGGCCCCGAACACTGAAGCTTTCTTT
CASSSGTGAPNTEAFF
>many|TRBJ1-2|TRBV20-1|-
TGCAGTGCTGGGGAGGGGGGGGTAAACTATGGCTACACCTTC
CSAGEGGVNYGYTF
>many|TRBJ2-3|TRBV30|TRBD2
TGTGCCTGGAGCCGCGGGGGGGTTAAAGATACGCAGTATTTT
CAWSRGGVKDTQYF
>-|TRBJ2-7|TRBV30|TRBD1
TGTGCCTGGAGCCCAGACAGGGGGTCCTACGAGCAGTACTTC
CAWSPDRGSYEQYF
>many|TRBJ2-5|TRBV3-1|TRBD2
TGTGCCAGCAGCGGACGACTAGCGGGATGGGAAGAGACCCAGTACTTC
CASSGRLAGWEETQYF
>many|TRBJ1-2|TRBV11-2|-
TGTGCCAGCAGCTTAGCCGGACAGAATGGCTACACCTTC
CASSLAGQNGYTF
>many|TRBJ2-1|TRBV9|-
TGTGCCAGCAGCGTAGCTTGGACAGTCTACAATGAGCAGTTCTTC
CASSVAWTVYNEQFF
>-|TRBJ1-2|TRBV2|TRBD1
TGTGCCGGCAGCTTGGCCGGACAGGACTATGGCTACACCTTC
CAGSLAGQDYGYTF
>few|TRBJ2-3|TRBV12-3/TRBV12-4|-
TGTGCCAGCAGGCCCCTAGATCCCACAGATACGCAGTATTTT
CASRPLDPTDTQYF
>-|TRBJ2-1|TRBV20-1|TRBD2
TGCAGTGCTAGACAAGGACTAGCGGGGTACAATGAGCAGTTCTTC
CSARQGLAGYNEQFF
>many|TRBJ2-3|TRBV4-1|TRBD2
TGCGCCAGCAGCCCTTTAGCGGGACGGAGCACAGATACGCAGTATTTT
CASSPLAGRSTDTQYF
>many|TRBJ2-1|TRBV7-2|-
TGTGCCAGCAGCTTAGAAGTAACTCCGCAGTTCTTC
CASSLEVTPQFF
>once|TRBJ2-3|TRBV6-5|-
TGTGCCAGCAGTTACATCGGGGGGCGGACAGATACGCAGTATTTT
CASSYIGGRTDTQYF
>many|TRBJ2-1|TRBV7-8|-
TGTGCCAGCACGGCGGGTCGAGCTTTGTCCTACAATGAGCAGTTCTTC
CASTAGRALSYNEQFF
>many|TRBJ2-7|TRBV5-1|-
TGCGCCAGCAGCTTGGGGACTGCACTCTACGAGCAGTACTTC
CASSLGTALYEQYF
>few|TRBJ2-1|TRBV10-2|TRBD2
TGCGCCAGCAGGCCCCTTTCGGGAGGTGAGCAGTTCTTC
CASRPLSGGEQFF
>many|TRBJ1-2|TRBV3-1|-
TGTGCCAGCAGCCAAGACCCCACAGCTCTTTATGGCTACACCTTC
CASSQDPTALYGYTF
>-|TRBJ2-7|TRBV6-9|-
TGTGCCAGCAATTACCCTACGGTGGGGGGTTTATCCTACGAGCAGTACTTC
CASNYPTVGGLSYEQYF
>many|TRBJ2-3|TRBV12-3/TRBV12-4|-
TGTGCCAGCCTAGCAGGGCTCACAGATACGCAGTATTTT
CASLAGLTDTQYF
>many|TRBJ1-1|TRBV20-1|TRBD1
TGCAGTGCTAGGTCTCGGACAGGGTTGAGACAGGCTTTCTTT
CSARSRTGLRQAFF
>many|TRBJ2-7|TRBV6-1|TRBD1
TGTGCCAGCAGCGAGACAGGGTATGGGGGCTCCTACGAGCAGTACTTC
CASSETGYGGSYEQYF
>many|TRBJ1-1|TRBV12-3/TRBV12-4|-
TGTGCCAGCAGTCCCAATGGGGGGGGCTCGAACACTGAAGCTTTCTTT
CASSPNGGGSNTEAFF
>many|TRBJ2-3|TRBV11-2|-
TGTGCCAGCAGCTTAGTTGCCCGGGACTTCCATGGGGATACGCAGTATTTT
CASSLVARDFHGDTQYF
>-|TRBJ2-5|TRBV7-2|-
TGTGCCAGCAGCCAATCTCAACAAGAGACCCAGTACTTC
CASSQSQQETQYF
>-|TRBJ1-6|TRBV27|-
TGTGCCAGCAGCCTTCCGGGGGTTTCACCCCTCCACTTT
CASSLPGVSPLHF
>-|TRBJ1-5|TRBV10-3|-
TGTGCCATCAGTGACCGAAATCAGCCCCAGCATTTT
CAISDRNQPQHF
>-|TRBJ1-3|TRBV5-1|-
TGCGCCAGCAGCTTGGTCTCTGGGACTGGAAACACCATATATTTT
CASSLVSGTGNTIYF
>few|TRBJ2-5|TRBV5-1|-
TGCGCCAGCAGCGCGGAGGGGTGGGAGACCCAGTACTTC
CASSAEGWETQYF
>-|TRBJ1-6|TRBV6-1|-
TGTGCCAGCAGTCCGGGACCGTATAATTCACCCCTCCACTTT
CASSPGPYNSPLHF
>few|TRBJ1-1|TRBV19|-
TGTGCCAGTAGTATGGGGACGGCGAACACTGAAGCTTTCTTT
CASSMGTANTEAFF
>-|TRBJ2-7|TRBV27|-
TGTGCCAGCGACTTGGTTTACCCGGACGTCGACGAGCAGTACTTC
CASDLVYPDVDEQYF
>many|TRBJ2-7|TRBV5-1|TRBD1
TGCGCCAGCAGCTTGGCCCCCGGGACAGGTTCCTACGAGCAGTACTTC
CASSLAPGTGSYEQYF
>-|TRBJ2-1|TRBV27|TRBD1
TGTGCCAGCAGTTCCCCAACAGGGGTCTCCTACAATGAGCAGTTCTTC
CASSSPTGVSYNEQFF
>few|TRBJ2-2|TRBV2|-
TGTGCCAGCAGAGATCCGCGGCTTACTAACACCGGGGAGCTGTTTTTT
CASRDPRLTNTGELFF
>few|TRBJ2-3|TRBV13|TRBD1
TGTGCCAGCAGCCCACGACAGGGGGCCACAGATACGCAGTATTTT
CASSPRQGATDTQYF